A single T cell receptor (beta chain) is shown here with its context. Its specificity is unknown. The sample is drawn from a study of CD8+ T cells in alopecia areata. V lost 4 bases and J 1 base, leaving 4 bases between the germline ends. There are 12 residues in the CDR3. Germline V lookup: CDR1 SQVTM, CDR2 ANQGSEA. As the sequencing template, cDNA was produced by extracting RNA and reverse transcribing it. Repertoires were generated with immunoSEQ multiplex PCR, while TCRdb's copy carries only in-frame clones and drops some. The sample holds about 180,000 clones, around 63% seen once. Study-level findings and limits: Scalp samples also yield sequences from resident alphabeta T cells of normal skin. Patients shared TCRs less clearly than mice did, possibly owing to HLA.

The chain links TRBV29-1 to TRBJ2-2; D gene ambiguous. This receptor was obtained from a human donor with alopecia areata. Sequencing used CD4+ T cells sorted from blood, obtained at week 0. CDR3 coding DNA: TGCAGCGTTGCTGGGAACACCGGGGAGCTGTTTTTT. Its translation is CSVAGNTGELFF.